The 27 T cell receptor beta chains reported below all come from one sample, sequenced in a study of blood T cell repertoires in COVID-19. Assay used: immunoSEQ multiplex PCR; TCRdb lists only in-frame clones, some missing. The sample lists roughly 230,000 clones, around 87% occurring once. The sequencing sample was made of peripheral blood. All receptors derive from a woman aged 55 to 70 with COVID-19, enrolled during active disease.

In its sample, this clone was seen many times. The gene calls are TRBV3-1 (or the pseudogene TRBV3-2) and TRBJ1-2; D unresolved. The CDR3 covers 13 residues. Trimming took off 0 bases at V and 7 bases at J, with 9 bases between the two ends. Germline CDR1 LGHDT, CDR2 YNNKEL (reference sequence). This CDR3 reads CASSQDGRAGYTF. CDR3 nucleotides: TGTGCCAGCAGCCAAGATGGGAGGGCTGGCTACACCTTC.

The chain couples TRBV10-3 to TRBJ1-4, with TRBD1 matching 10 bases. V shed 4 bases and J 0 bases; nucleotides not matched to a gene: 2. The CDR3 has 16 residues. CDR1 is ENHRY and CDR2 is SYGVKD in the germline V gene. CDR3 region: CAISGDRGATNEKLFF. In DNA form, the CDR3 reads TGTGCCATCAGTGGGGACAGGGGAGCAACTAATGAAAAACTGTTTTTT.

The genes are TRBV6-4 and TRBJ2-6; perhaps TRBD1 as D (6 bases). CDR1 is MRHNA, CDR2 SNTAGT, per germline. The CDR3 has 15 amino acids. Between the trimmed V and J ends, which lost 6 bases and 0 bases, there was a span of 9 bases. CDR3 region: CASSPQGSGANVLTF. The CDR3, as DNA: TGTGCCAGCAGCCCACAGGGCTCTGGGGCCAACGTCCTGACTTTC.

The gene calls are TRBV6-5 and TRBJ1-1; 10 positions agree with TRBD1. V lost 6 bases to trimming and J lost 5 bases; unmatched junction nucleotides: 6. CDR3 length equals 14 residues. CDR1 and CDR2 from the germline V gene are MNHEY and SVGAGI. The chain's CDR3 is CASSSDRGWTEAFF. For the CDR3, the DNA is TGTGCCAGCAGCTCGGACAGGGGGTGGACTGAAGCTTTCTTT.

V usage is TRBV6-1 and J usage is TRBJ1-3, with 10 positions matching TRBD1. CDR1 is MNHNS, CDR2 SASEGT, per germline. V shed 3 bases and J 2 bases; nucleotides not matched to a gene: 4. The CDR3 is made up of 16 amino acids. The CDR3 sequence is CASSDTGTGAGNTIYF. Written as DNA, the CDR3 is TGTGCCAGCAGTGATACCGGGACAGGGGCTGGAAACACCATATATTTT.

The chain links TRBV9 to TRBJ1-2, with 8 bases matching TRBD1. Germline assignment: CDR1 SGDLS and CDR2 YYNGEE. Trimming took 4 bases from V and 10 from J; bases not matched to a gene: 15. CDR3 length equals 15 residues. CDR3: CASSPTPGQESPYTF. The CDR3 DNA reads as TGTGCCAGCAGCCCTACCCCGGGACAGGAATCCCCCTACACCTTC.

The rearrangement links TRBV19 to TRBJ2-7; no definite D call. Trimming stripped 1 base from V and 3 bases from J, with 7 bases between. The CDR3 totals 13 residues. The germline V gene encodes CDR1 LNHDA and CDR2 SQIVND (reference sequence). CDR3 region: CASSIGGNYEQYF. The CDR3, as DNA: TGTGCCAGTAGTATAGGAGGAAACTACGAGCAGTACTTC.

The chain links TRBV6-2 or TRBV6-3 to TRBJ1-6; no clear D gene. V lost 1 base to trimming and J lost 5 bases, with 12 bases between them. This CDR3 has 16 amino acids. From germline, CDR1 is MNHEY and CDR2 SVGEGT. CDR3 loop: CASSYFGVRNNSPLHF. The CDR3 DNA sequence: TGTGCCAGCAGTTACTTCGGGGTTCGGAATAATTCACCCCTCCACTTT.

The CDR3 region is CASSYGQGWAYGYTF. CDR3 nucleotides: TGTGCCAGCAGCTACGGACAGGGTTGGGCCTATGGCTACACCTTC. V usage is TRBV5-8 and J usage is TRBJ1-2, with 8 bases that match TRBD1. The CDR3 sequence is 15 residues long. V dropped 3 bases and J dropped 4; count of bases not matched to a gene: 8. In germline, CDR1 is SGHTS, CDR2 YDEGEE. The full variable domain, rest sourced from reference TRBV5-8 and TRBJ1-2, is EAGVTQSPTHLIKTRGQQATLRCSPISGHTSVYWYQQALGLGLQFLLWYDEGEERNRGNFPPRFSGRQFPNYSSELNVNALELEDSALYLCASSYGQGWAYGYTFGSGTRLTVV.

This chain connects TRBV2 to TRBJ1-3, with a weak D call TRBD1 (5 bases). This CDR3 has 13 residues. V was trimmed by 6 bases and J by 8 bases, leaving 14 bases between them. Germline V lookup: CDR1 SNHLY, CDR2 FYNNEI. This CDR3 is CASSGWGWDTIYF. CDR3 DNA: TGTGCCAGCAGCGGGTGGGGCTGGGACACCATATATTTT.

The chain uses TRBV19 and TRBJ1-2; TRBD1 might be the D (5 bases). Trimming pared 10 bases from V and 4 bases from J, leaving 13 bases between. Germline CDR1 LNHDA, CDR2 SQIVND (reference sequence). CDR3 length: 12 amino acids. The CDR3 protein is CAISQGFYGYTF. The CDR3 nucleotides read TGTGCCATCTCCCAGGGATTCTATGGCTACACCTTC.

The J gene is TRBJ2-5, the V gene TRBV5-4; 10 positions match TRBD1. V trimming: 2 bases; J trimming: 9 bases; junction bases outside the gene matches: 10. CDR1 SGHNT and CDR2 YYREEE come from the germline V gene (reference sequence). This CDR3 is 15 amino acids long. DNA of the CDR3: TGTGCCAGCAGCTTTACGAGACAGGGGGCTGAGGCCCAGTACTTC. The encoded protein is CASSFTRQGAEAQYF.

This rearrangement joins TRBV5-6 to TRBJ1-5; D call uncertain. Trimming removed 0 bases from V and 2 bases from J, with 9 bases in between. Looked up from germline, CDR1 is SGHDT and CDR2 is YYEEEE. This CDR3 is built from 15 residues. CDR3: CASSLARRGNQPQHF. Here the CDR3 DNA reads TGTGCCAGCAGCTTGGCCCGGAGGGGCAATCAGCCCCAGCATTTT.

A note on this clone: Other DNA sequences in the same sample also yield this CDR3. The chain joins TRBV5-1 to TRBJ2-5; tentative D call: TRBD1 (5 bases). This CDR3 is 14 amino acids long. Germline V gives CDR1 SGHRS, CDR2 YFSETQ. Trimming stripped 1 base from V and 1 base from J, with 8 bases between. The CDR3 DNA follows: TGCGCCAGCAGCTTGACAGGCCCCCAAGAGACCCAGTACTTC. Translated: CASSLTGPQETQYF.

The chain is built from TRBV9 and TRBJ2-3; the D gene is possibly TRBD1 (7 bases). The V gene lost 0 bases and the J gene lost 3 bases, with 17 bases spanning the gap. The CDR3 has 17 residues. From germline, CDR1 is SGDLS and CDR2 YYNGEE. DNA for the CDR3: TGTGCCAGCAGCGTAGAGGGGGGACACAGGGGAACAGATACGCAGTATTTT. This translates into CASSVEGGHRGTDTQYF.

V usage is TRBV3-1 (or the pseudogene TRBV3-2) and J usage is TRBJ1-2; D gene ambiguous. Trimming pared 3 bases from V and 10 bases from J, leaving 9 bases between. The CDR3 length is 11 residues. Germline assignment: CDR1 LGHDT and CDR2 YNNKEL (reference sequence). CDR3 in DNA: TGTGCCAGCAGCCAGTATCGACACTACACCTTC. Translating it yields CASSQYRHYTF.

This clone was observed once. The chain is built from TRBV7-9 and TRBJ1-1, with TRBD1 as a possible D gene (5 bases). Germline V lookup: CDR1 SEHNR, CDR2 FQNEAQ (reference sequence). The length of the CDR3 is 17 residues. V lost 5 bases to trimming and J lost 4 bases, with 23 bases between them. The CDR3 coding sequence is TGTGCCAGCAGCCGGGGGTTGGGCAGGGCAGGACCCACTGAAGCTTTCTTT. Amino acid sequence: CASSRGLGRAGPTEAFF.

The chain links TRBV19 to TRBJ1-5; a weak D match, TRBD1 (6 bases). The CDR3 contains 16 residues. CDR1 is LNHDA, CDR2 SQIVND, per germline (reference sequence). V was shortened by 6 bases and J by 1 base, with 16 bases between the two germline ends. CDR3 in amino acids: CASSSPRGGSNQPQHF. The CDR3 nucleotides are TGTGCCAGTAGCTCCCCCAGGGGCGGCAGCAATCAGCCCCAGCATTTT.

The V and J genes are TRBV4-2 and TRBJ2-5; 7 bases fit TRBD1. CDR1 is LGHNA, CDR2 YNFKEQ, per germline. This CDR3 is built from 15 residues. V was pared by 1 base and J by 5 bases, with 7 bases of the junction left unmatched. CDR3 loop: CASSQGTGQGETQYF. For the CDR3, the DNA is TGTGCCAGCAGCCAAGGGACAGGCCAGGGGGAGACCCAGTACTTC.

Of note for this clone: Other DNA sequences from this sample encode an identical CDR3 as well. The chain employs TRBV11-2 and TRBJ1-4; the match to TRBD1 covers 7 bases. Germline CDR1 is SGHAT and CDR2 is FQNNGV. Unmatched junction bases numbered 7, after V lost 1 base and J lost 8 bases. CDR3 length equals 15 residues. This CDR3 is CASSLVGGRGEKLFF. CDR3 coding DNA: TGTGCCAGCAGCTTAGTAGGGGGCCGGGGCGAAAAACTGTTTTTT.

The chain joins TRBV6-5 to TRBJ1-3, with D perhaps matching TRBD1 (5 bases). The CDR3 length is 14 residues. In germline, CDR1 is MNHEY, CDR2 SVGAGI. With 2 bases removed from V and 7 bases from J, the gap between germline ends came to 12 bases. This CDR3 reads CASSYAAGSNTIYF. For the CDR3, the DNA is TGTGCCAGCAGTTACGCCGCAGGGTCGAACACCATATATTTT.

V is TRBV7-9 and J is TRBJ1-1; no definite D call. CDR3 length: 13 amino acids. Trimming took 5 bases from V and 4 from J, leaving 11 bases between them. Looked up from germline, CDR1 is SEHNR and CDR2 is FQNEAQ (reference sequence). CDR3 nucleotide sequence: TGTGCCAGCAGCGCCTCGGGGTCCACTGAAGCTTTCTTT. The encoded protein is CASSASGSTEAFF.

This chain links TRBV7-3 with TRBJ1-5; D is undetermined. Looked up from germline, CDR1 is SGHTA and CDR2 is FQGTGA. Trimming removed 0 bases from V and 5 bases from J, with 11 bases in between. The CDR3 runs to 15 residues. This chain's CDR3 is CASSLTTGADQPQHF. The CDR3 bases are TGTGCCAGCAGCTTAACGACCGGAGCCGATCAGCCCCAGCATTTT.

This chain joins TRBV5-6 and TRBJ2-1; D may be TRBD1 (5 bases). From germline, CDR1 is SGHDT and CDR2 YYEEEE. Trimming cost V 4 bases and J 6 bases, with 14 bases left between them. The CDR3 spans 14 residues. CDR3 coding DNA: TGTGCCAGCAGCCTCAAAGACAGCCTCAATGAGCAGTTCTTC. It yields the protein CASSLKDSLNEQFF. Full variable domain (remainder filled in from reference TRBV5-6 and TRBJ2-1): DAGVTQSPTHLIKTRGQQVTLRCSPKSGHDTVSWYQQALGQGPQFIFQYYEEEERQRGNFPDRFSGHQFPNYSSELNVNALLLGDSALYLCASSLKDSLNEQFFGPGTRLTVL.

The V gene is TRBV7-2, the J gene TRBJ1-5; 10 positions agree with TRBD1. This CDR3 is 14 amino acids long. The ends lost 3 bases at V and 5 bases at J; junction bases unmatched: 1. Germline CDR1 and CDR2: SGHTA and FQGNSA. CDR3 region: CASSLGQGYQPQHF. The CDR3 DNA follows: TGTGCCAGCAGCTTGGGACAGGGGTATCAGCCCCAGCATTTT. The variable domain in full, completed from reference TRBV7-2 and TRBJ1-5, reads GAGVSQSPSNKVTEKGKDVELRCDPISGHTALYWYRQSLGQGLEFLIYFQGNSAPDKSGLPSDRFSAERTGGSVSTLTIQRTQQEDSAVYLCASSLGQGYQPQHFGDGTRLSIL.

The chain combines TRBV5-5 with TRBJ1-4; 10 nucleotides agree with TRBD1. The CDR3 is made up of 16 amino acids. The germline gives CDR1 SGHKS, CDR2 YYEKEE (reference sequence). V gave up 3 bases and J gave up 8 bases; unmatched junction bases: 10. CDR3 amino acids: CASSSDPDRGKEKLFF. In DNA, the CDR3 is TGTGCCAGCAGCTCTGACCCGGACAGGGGGAAGGAAAAACTGTTTTTT.

This CDR3 reads CASSQDRGLNQPQHF. In DNA, the CDR3 is TGTGCCAGCAGCCAGGACAGGGGGCTCAATCAGCCCCAGCATTTT. The V gene is TRBV7-2, the J gene TRBJ1-5, with 11 bases aligning to TRBD1. Germline assignment: CDR1 SGHTA and CDR2 FQGNSA. The V gene end was trimmed by 5 bases and the J gene end by 3 bases; junction bases not matched to a gene: 3. CDR3 length: 15 residues. Full variable domain (rest looked up from reference TRBV7-2 and TRBJ1-5): GAGVSQSPSNKVTEKGKDVELRCDPISGHTALYWYRQSLGQGLEFLIYFQGNSAPDKSGLPSDRFSAERTGGSVSTLTIQRTQQEDSAVYLCASSQDRGLNQPQHFGDGTRLSIL.